Here is one T cell receptor beta chain with its context. Germline lookup yields CDR1 MGHRA and CDR2 YSYEKL. The CDR3 sequence is 17 residues long. V was cut by 0 bases and J by 6 bases, with 18 bases left in between. This sample is part of a study of blood T cell repertoires in COVID-19. Recovered participants had two consecutive negative NP/OP PCR tests, healthcare professional clearance, or symptom resolution. Only in-frame clones appear in the TCRdb table, and some are missing; sequencing was by immunoSEQ multiplex PCR. The sample lists some 250,000 clones, 80% to 90% occurring once. Specimen: PBMCs or T cells enriched from blood (not recorded which). This rearrangement joins TRBV4-1 to TRBJ1-5; no clear D. This TCR was sampled from a middle-aged man who had recovered from COVID-19. The CDR3 spells CASSQDLRLGRSQPQHF. The DNA for the CDR3 is TGCGCCAGCAGCCAAGATCTGCGCCTCGGGAGGAGTCAGCCCCAGCATTTT.